This T cell receptor beta chain was identified in a study of technical replicates of blood from several donors. CDR1 is SGHKS and CDR2 is YYEKEE in the germline V gene (reference sequence). The CDR3 is made up of 16 amino acids. V shed 2 bases and J shed 1 base, with 13 bases lying between them. Sequencing was performed with immunoSEQ multiplex PCR; in TCRdb, only in-frame clones are kept and a portion is missing. The sample includes about 75,000 clones, about 97% seen only once; the top ten take around 0.28%. The chain has TRBV5-5 and TRBJ1-5; tentatively, D is TRBD1 (5 bases). The sequenced sample consisted of T cells isolated from PBMCs. This TCR was sampled from a human donor in good health. This CDR3 reads CASSFIWGGSNQPQHF. In DNA, the CDR3 is TGTGCCAGCAGCTTCATTTGGGGGGGAAGCAATCAGCCCCAGCATTTT.